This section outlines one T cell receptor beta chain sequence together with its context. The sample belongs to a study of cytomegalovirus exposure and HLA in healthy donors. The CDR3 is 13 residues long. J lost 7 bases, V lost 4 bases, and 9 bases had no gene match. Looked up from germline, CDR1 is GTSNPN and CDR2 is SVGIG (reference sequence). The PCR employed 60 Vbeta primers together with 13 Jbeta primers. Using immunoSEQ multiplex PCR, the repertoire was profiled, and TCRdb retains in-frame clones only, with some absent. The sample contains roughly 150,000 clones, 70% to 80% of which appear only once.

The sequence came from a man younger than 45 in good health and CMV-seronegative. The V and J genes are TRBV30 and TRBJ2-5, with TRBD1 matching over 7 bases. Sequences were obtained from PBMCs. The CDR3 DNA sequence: TGTGCCTGGAACAGGGGCCGGGTTGGGACCCAGTACTTC. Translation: CAWNRGRVGTQYF.